This T cell receptor (beta chain) was recovered during a study of spatial heterogeneity in lung cancer. The overall study: Mean representation of each unique TCR and UMI combination in the raw reads exceeded ten occurrences.

TCRdb re-called the 5' RACE reads with MiXCR, one entry per CDR3 protein. The table has 8,000 to 9,000 distinct CDR3 sequences, about 4.2% seen once; the top ten hold approximately 29%. The table lists this clonotype with a few counts. Time point noted: sample taken at primary tumor resection. The germline V gene encodes CDR1 SGHTA and CDR2 FQGNSA. Trimming shortened V by 3 bases and J by 2 bases, and 11 bases separated the two germline ends. The CDR3 covers 14 residues. The chain carries TRBV7-2 and TRBJ2-7, with D possibly called TRBD1 or TRBD2 (6 bases each). The material sequenced was PBMCs, taken at surgery. The TCR sequence derives from a male donor with early-stage non-small cell lung cancer. The CDR3 sequence is CASSFRRGAYEQYF. The CDR3 DNA is TGTGCCAGCAGCTTTAGGAGGGGGGCCTACGAGCAGTACTTC.